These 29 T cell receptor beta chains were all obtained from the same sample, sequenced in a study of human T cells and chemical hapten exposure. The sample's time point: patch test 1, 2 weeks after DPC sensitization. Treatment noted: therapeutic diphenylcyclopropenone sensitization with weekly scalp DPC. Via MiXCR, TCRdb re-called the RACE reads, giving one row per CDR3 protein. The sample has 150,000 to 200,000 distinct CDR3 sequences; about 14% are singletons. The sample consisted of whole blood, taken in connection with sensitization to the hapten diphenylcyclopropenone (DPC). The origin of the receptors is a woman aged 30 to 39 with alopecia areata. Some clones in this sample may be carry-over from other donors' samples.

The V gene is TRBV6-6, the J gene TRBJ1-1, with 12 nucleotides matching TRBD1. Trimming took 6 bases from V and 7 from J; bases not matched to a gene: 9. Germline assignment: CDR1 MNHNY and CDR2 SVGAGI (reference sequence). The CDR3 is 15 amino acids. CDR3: CASSPLGQGAGEAFF. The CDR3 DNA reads TGTGCCAGCAGCCCCCTGGGACAGGGGGCCGGTGAAGCTTTCTTT.

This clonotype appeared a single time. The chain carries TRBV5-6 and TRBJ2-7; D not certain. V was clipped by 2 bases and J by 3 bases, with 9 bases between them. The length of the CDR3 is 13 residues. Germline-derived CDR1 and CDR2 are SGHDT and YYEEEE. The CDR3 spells CASSFNGIYEQYF. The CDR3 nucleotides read TGTGCCAGCAGCTTTAACGGAATCTACGAGCAGTACTTC.

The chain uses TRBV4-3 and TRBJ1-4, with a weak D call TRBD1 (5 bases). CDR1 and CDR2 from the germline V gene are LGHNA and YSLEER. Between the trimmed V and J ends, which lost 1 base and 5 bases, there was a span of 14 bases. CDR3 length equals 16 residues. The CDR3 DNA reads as TGCGCCAGCAGCCAAGTTTTTAGGGGAAAGAATGAAAAACTGTTTTTT. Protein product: CASSQVFRGKNEKLFF.

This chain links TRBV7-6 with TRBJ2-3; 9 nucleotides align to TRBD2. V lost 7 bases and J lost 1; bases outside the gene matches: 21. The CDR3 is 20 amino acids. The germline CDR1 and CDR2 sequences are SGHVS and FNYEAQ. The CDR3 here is CASTLEVRRGRAEGTDTQYF. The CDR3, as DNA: TGTGCCAGCACACTAGAGGTGCGGCGCGGGAGGGCCGAAGGCACAGATACGCAGTATTTT.

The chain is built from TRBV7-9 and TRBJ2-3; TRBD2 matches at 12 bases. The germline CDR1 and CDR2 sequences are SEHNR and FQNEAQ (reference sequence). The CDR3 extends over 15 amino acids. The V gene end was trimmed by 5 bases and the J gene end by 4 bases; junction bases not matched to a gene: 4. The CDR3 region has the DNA TGTGCCAGCAGCCCGACTAGCGGGAGTGCAGATACGCAGTATTTT. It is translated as CASSPTSGSADTQYF. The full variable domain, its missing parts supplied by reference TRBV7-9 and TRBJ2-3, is DTGVSQNPRHKITKRGQNVTFRCDPISEHNRLYWYRQTLGQGPEFLTYFQNEAQLEKSRLLSDRFSAERPKGSFSTLEIQRTEQGDSAMYLCASSPTSGSADTQYFGPGTRLTVL.

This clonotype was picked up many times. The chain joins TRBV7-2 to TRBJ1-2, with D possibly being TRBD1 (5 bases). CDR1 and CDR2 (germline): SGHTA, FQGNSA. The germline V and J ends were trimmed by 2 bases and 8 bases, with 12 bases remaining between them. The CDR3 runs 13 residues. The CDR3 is CASSLRSGDGYTF. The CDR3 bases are TGTGCCAGCAGCTTAAGGAGTGGGGACGGCTACACCTTC.

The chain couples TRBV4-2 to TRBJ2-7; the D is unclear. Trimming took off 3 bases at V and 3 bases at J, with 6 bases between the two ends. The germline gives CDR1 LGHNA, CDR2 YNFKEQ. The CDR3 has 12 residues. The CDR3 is CASSHSDYEQYF. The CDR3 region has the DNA TGTGCCAGCAGCCATTCTGACTACGAGCAGTACTTC.

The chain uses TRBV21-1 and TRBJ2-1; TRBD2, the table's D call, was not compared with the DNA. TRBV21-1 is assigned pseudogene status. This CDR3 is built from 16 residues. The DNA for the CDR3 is TGTGCCAGCAGCAAAGGCCGGCTAGCGGGGGAAAATGAGCAGTTCTTC. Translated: CASSKGRLAGENEQFF.

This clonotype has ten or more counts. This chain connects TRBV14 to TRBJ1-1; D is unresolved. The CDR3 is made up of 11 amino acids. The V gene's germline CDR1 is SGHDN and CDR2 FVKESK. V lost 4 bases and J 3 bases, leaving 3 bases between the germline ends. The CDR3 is CASSLDTEAFF. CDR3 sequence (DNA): TGTGCCAGCAGCCTGGACACTGAAGCTTTCTTT.

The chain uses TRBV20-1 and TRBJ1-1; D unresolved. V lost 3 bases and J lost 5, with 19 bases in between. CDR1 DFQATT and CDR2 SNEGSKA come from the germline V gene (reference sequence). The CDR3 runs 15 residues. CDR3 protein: CSASVSRVSGTEAFF. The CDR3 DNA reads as TGCAGTGCTAGTGTTTCGAGGGTTTCGGGGACTGAAGCTTTCTTT.

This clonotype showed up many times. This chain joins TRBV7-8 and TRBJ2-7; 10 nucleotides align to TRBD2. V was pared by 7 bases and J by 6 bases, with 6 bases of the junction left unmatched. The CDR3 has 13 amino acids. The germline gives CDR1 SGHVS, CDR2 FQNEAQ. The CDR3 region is CASIIAGGTEQYF. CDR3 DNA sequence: TGTGCCAGCATCATAGCGGGAGGCACCGAGCAGTACTTC.

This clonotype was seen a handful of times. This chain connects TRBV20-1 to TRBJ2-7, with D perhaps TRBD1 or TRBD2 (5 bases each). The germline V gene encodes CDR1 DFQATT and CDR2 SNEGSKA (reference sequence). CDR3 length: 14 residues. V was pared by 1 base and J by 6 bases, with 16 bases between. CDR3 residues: CSARAGTTEVEQYF. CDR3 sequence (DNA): TGCAGTGCTAGAGCAGGGACGACGGAGGTCGAGCAGTACTTC.

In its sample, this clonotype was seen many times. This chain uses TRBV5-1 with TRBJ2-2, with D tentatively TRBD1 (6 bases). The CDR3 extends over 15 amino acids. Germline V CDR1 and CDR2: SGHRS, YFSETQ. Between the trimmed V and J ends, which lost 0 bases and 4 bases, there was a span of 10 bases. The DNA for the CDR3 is TGCGCCAGCAGCTTGGCTGGCAGGGGCACCGGGGAGCTGTTTTTT. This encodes CASSLAGRGTGELFF.

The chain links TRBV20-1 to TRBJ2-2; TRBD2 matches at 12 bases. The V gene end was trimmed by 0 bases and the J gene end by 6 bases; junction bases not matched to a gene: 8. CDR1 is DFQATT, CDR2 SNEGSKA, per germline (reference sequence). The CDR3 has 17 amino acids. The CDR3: CSARDPKTSGSAGELFF. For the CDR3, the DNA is TGCAGTGCTAGAGACCCCAAGACTAGCGGGAGTGCCGGGGAGCTGTTTTTT.

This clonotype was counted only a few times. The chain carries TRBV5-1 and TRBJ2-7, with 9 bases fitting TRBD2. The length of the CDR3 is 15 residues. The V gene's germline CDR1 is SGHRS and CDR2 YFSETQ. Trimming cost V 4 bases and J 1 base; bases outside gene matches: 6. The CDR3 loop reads CASSPGLAASYEQYF. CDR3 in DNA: TGCGCCAGCAGCCCGGGACTAGCCGCTTCCTACGAGCAGTACTTC.

The CDR3 nucleotides read TGTGCCAGCAGCCCCAACAGGGACGGCACTGAAGCTTTCTTT. Translated: CASSPNRDGTEAFF. The chain couples TRBV7-3 to TRBJ1-1; TRBD1 might be the D (6 bases). The germline V and J ends were trimmed by 5 bases and 4 bases, with 14 bases remaining between them. The length of the CDR3 is 14 residues. Germline V gene sequence: CDR1 SGHTA, CDR2 FQGTGA.

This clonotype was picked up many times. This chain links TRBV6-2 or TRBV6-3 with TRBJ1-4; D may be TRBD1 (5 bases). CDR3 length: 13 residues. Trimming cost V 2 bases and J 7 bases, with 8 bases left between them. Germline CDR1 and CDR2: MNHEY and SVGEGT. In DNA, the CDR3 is TGTGCCAGCAGTTACCCGGGGACTGAAAAACTGTTTTTT. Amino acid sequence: CASSYPGTEKLFF.

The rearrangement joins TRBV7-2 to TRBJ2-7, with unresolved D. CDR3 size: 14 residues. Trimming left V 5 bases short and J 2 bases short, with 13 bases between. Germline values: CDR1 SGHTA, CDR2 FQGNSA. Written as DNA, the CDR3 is TGTGCCAGCAGCCCGTCCGGGTTGGCCTACGAGCAGTACTTC. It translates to CASSPSGLAYEQYF. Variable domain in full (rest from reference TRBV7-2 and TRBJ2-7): GAGVSQSPSNKVTEKGKDVELRCDPISGHTALYWYRQSLGQGLEFLIYFQGNSAPDKSGLPSDRFSAERTGGSVSTLTIQRTQQEDSAVYLCASSPSGLAYEQYFGPGTRLTVT.

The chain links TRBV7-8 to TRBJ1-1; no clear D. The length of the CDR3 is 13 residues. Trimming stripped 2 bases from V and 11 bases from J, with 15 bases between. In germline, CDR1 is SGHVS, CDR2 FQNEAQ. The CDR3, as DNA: TGTGCCAGCAGCTTAACTCGCGCCAAAAAGGCTTTCTTT. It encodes CASSLTRAKKAFF.

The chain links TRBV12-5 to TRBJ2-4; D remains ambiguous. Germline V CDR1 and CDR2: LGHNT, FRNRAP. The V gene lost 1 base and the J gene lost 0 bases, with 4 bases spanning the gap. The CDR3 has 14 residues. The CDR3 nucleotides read TGTGCTAGTGGTTTGGGGCTAGCCAAAAACATTCAGTACTTC. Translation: CASGLGLAKNIQYF.

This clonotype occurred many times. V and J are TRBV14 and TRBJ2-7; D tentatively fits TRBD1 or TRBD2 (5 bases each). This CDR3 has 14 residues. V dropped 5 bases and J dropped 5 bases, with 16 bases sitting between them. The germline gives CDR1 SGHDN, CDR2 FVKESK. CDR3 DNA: TGTGCCAGCAGCGCTTCGAGGGGATTAAACGAGCAGTACTTC. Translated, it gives CASSASRGLNEQYF.

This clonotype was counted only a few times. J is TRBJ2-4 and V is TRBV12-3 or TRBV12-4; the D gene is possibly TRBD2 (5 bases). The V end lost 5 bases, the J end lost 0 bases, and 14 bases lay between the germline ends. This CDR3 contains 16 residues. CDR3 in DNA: TGTGCCAGCAGTCGGGGAACTAGTCGAGCCAAAAACATTCAGTACTTC. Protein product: CASSRGTSRAKNIQYF.

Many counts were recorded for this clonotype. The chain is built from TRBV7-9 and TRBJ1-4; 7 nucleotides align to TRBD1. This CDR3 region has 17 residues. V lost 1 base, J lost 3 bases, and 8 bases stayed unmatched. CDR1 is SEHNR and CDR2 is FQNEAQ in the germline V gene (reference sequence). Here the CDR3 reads CASSLDRGGVPNEKLFF. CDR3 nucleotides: TGTGCCAGCAGCTTAGACAGGGGAGGTGTCCCTAATGAAAAACTGTTTTTT.

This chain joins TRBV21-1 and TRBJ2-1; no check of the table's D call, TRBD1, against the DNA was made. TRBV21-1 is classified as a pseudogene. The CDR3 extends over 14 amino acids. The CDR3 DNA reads TGTGCCAGCAGCTCCCGACCCTCTCGGAATGAGCAGTTCTTC. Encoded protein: CASSSRPSRNEQFF.

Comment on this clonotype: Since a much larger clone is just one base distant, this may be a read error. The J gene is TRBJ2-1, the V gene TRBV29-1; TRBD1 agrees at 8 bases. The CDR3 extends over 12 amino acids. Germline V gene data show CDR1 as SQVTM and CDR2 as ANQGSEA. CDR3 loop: CSGQGASDEKFF. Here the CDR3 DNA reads TGCAGCGGGCAGGGGGCGTCTGATGAGAAGTTCTTC.

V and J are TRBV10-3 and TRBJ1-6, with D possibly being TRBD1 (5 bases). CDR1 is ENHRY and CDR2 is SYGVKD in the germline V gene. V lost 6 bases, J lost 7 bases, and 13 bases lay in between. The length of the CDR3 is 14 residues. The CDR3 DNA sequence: TGTGCCATCAGGGACGATGGGGGAAATTCACCCCTCCACTTT. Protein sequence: CAIRDDGGNSPLHF.

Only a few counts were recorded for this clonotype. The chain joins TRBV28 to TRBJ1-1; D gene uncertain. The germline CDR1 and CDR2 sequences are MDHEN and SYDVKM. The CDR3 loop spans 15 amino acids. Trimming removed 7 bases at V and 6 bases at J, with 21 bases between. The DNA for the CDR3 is TGTGCCAGCAAGTTTACCGCGGACTCCGGTGCTGAAGCTTTCTTT. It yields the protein CASKFTADSGAEAFF.

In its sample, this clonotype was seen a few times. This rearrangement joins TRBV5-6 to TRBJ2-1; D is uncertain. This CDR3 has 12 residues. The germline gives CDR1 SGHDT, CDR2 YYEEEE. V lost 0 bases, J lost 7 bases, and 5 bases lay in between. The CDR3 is CASSLGMNEQFF. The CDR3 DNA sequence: TGTGCCAGCAGCTTGGGAATGAATGAGCAGTTCTTC.

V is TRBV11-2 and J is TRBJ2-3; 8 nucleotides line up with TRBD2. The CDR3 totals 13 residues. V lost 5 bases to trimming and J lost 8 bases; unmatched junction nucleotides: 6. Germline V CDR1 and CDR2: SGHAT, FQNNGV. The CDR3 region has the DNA TGTGCCAGCAGCATCAGAGGACTAGCTACGCAGTATTTT. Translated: CASSIRGLATQYF. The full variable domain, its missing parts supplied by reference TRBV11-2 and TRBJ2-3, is EAGVAQSPRYKIIEKRQSVAFWCNPISGHATLYWYQQILGQGPKLLIQFQNNGVVDDSQLPKDRFSAERLKGVDSTLKIQPAKLEDSAVYLCASSIRGLATQYFGPGTRLTVL.